A single T cell receptor (beta chain) is shown here with its context. V lost 6 bases to trimming and J lost 0 bases, with 16 bases between them. This CDR3 has 16 residues. Germline CDR1 and CDR2: LNHNV and YYDKDF (reference sequence). The data were obtained in a study of long-term antiretroviral therapy in people with HIV. They ran version v3.0 of the immunoSEQ assay at survey level. Repertoires were generated with immunoSEQ multiplex PCR, while TCRdb's copy carries only in-frame clones and drops some. The sample consists of around 26,000 clones, around 87% of them appearing once. The starting material was unsorted PBMCs, obtained 2.7 years after starting antiretroviral therapy. The chain links TRBV15 to TRBJ2-3; no reliable D call. The sequence was collected from a man aged 40-50 years with HIV. As DNA, the CDR3 is TGTGCCACCAGTCCCCGGGCTTCCACTAGCACAGATACGCAGTATTTT. Residues: CATSPRASTSTDTQYF.